The 18 T cell receptor beta chains presented below share a single source sample, sequenced in a study of blood T cell repertoires in COVID-19. Generated by immunoSEQ multiplex PCR, the TCRdb table keeps only in-frame clones and is missing some. The table includes about 110,000 clones, more than 80% detected once. Material: peripheral blood. These receptors were taken from a human donor in a cohort sampled during active COVID-19.

The rearrangement links TRBV7-8 to TRBJ2-7, with TRBD1 as a possible D gene (5 bases). Germline lookup yields CDR1 SGHVS and CDR2 FQNEAQ. CDR3 length: 16 amino acids. V was trimmed by 5 bases and J by 0 bases, leaving 17 bases between them. The CDR3 bases are TGTGCCAGCAGCCCTTATCGGCAGGGAAGCTCCTACGAGCAGTACTTC. Encoded protein: CASSPYRQGSSYEQYF.

The CDR3 region is CASSYHSYNSPLHF. The CDR3 region has the DNA TGTGCCAGCAGTTACCACAGCTATAATTCACCCCTCCACTTT. This chain uses TRBV6-5 with TRBJ1-6; D gene unclear. CDR1 is MNHEY and CDR2 is SVGAGI in the germline V gene. V was trimmed by 2 bases and J by 3 bases, leaving 5 bases between them. The CDR3 runs to 14 residues.

This clone occurred once. The rearrangement links TRBV6-4 to TRBJ1-2, with 7 positions matching TRBD1. V shed 5 bases and J 0 bases; nucleotides not matched to a gene: 6. There are 15 residues in the CDR3. Germline V gene data show CDR1 as MRHNA and CDR2 as SNTAGT. Here the CDR3 DNA reads TGTGCCAGCAGTAAAACAGGGGATCCTAACTATGGCTACACCTTC. This encodes CASSKTGDPNYGYTF.

The chain couples TRBV25-1 to TRBJ2-5, with D tentatively TRBD1 (6 bases). This CDR3 spans 14 amino acids. Between the trimmed V and J ends, which lost 7 bases and 2 bases, there was a span of 14 bases. Germline V gene sequence: CDR1 MGHDK, CDR2 SYGVNS. The CDR3 protein is CASILGGAQETQYF. CDR3 DNA: TGTGCCAGCATCCTAGGGGGAGCACAAGAGACCCAGTACTTC. The full variable domain, completed using reference TRBV25-1 and TRBJ2-5, is EADIYQTPRYLVIGTGKKITLECSQTMGHDKMYWYQQDPGMELHLIHYSYGVNSTEKGDLSSESTVSRIRTEHFPLTLESARPSHTSQYLCASILGGAQETQYFGPGTRLLVL.

This clone was detected only once. The chain joins TRBV9 to TRBJ2-7, with no clear D. Trimming took 0 bases from V and 0 from J, leaving 7 bases between them. CDR3 length: 14 residues. Germline lookup yields CDR1 SGDLS and CDR2 YYNGEE. The CDR3 spells CASSVGSSSYEQYF. The DNA of the CDR3 is TGTGCCAGCAGCGTAGGGAGTAGCTCCTACGAGCAGTACTTC.

This clone has only a few counts. The J gene is TRBJ2-1, the V gene TRBV7-2; the D gene is possibly TRBD2 (6 bases). The CDR3 covers 16 residues. CDR1 is SGHTA, CDR2 FQGNSA, per germline. V was trimmed by 5 bases and J by 2 bases, leaving 16 bases between them. The CDR3 loop is CASSKGLMVAYNEQFF. The CDR3 region has the DNA TGTGCCAGCAGCAAAGGACTAATGGTTGCCTACAATGAGCAGTTCTTC.

V and J are TRBV19 and TRBJ2-2; D not resolved. V shed 5 bases and J shed 1 base, with 14 bases lying between them. The CDR3 is made up of 16 amino acids. The germline CDR1 and CDR2 sequences are LNHDA and SQIVND (reference sequence). DNA for the CDR3: TGTGCCAGTAGTCCAAGGAGAATATGGAACACCGGGGAGCTGTTTTTT. This sequence encodes CASSPRRIWNTGELFF.

A single count supports this clone. As DNA, the CDR3 is TGTGCCAGCTCAACGGGACAGGGGGCGTTGTACGAGCAGTACTTC. This translates into CASSTGQGALYEQYF. The rearrangement uses TRBV18 and TRBJ2-7; the match to TRBD1 covers 12 bases. Per germline, CDR1 KGHSH and CDR2 LQKENI. Losses at the gene ends were 5 bases for V and 4 bases for J; bases not matched to a gene: 6. This CDR3 spans 15 amino acids. Complete variable domain (other parts from reference TRBV18 and TRBJ2-7): NAGVMQNPRHLVRRRGQEARLRCSPMKGHSHVYWYRQLPEEGLKFMVYLQKENIIDESGMPKERFSAEFPKEGPSILRIQQVVRGDSAAYFCASSTGQGALYEQYFGPGTRLTVT.

The V gene is TRBV2, the J gene TRBJ2-3, with D hard to call. The CDR3 consists of 14 residues. V gave up 8 bases and J gave up 8 bases, with 20 bases separating them. Germline lookup yields CDR1 SNHLY and CDR2 FYNNEI. CDR3 in DNA: TGTGCCAGCCGCCCCGGCCCTAGAGCCGCTACGCAGTATTTT. Its protein is CASRPGPRAATQYF.

This clone came up once. The genes are TRBV19 and TRBJ2-7, with a possible D match to TRBD1 (6 bases). V was cut by 1 base and J by 11 bases, with 24 bases left in between. Germline values: CDR1 LNHDA, CDR2 SQIVND (reference sequence). The CDR3 is 16 amino acids. CDR3: CASSIGATGLTTSKYF. As DNA, the CDR3 is TGTGCCAGTAGTATAGGCGCGACAGGATTGACTACGAGCAAGTACTTC.

This chain links TRBV28 with TRBJ2-5; D possibly corresponds to TRBD2 (5 bases). CDR1 and CDR2 (germline): MDHEN, SYDVKM. The CDR3 is made up of 14 amino acids. V was clipped by 3 bases and J by 2 bases, with 10 bases between them. The CDR3 region is CASSLPQRQETQYF. The DNA for the CDR3 is TGTGCCAGCAGTTTGCCGCAGCGGCAAGAGACCCAGTACTTC.

V and J are TRBV24-1 and TRBJ2-5, with a possible D match to TRBD1 (5 bases). The CDR3 has 14 residues. Trimming shortened V by 5 bases and J by 2 bases, and 11 bases separated the two germline ends. Germline values: CDR1 KGHDR, CDR2 SFDVKD. The CDR3 sequence: CATSADSLQETQYF. The CDR3 region has the DNA TGTGCCACCAGTGCCGACAGCCTGCAAGAGACCCAGTACTTC.

This clone was seen once. This chain connects TRBV9 to TRBJ1-5, with D uncertain. The length of the CDR3 is 13 residues. CDR1 and CDR2 (germline): SGDLS, YYNGEE. Trimming stripped 0 bases from V and 7 bases from J, with 8 bases between. The CDR3 DNA follows: TGTGCCAGCAGCGTAGATGGAGTCCAGCCCCAGCATTTT. Translating it yields CASSVDGVQPQHF. Full variable domain (missing parts from reference TRBV9 and TRBJ1-5): DSGVTQTPKHLITATGQRVTLRCSPRSGDLSVYWYQQSLDQGLQFLIQYYNGEERAKGNILERFSAQQFPDLHSELNLSSLELGDSALYFCASSVDGVQPQHFGDGTRLSIL.

The CDR3 coding sequence is TGTGCCAGCAGCCCCTCGAGGGCCACCTCCTCGGCGCGAGGAAACACCATATATTTT. Translation: CASSPSRATSSARGNTIYF. The chain uses TRBV27 and TRBJ1-3; D unresolved. V lost 6 bases and J lost 4, with 28 bases in between. The germline V gene has CDR1 MNHEY and CDR2 SMNVEV (reference sequence). CDR3 length equals 19 residues.

V is TRBV5-1 and J is TRBJ2-7; TRBD1 matches 7 bases. The CDR3 sequence is 16 residues long. Germline V gene sequence: CDR1 SGHRS, CDR2 YFSETQ. With 6 bases clipped from V and 3 bases from J, the junction kept 15 bases outside the gene matches. CDR3 in amino acids: CASNTEPGQRNYEQYF. CDR3 sequence (DNA): TGCGCCAGCAACACTGAACCGGGACAGAGAAACTACGAGCAGTACTTC.

Written as DNA, the CDR3 is TGTGCCAGTAGTATAGGGCTAGCGGGAGGAGGGGGCCAAGAGACCCAGTACTTC. Translation gives CASSIGLAGGGGQETQYF. The chain combines TRBV19 with TRBJ2-5; 11 bases line up with TRBD2. The trim removed 1 base at V and 1 base at J, leaving 8 bases unmatched. The CDR3 sequence is 18 residues long. Germline V gene data show CDR1 as LNHDA and CDR2 as SQIVND (reference sequence). The variable domain in full, completed from reference TRBV19 and TRBJ2-5, reads DGGITQSPKYLFRKEGQNVTLSCEQNLNHDAMYWYRQDPGQGLRLIYYSQIVNDFQKGDIAEGYSVSREKKESFPLTVTSAQKNPTAFYLCASSIGLAGGGGQETQYFGPGTRLLVL.

The J gene is TRBJ1-2, the V gene TRBV7-3; possible D gene TRBD1, 5 bases. Trimming left V 8 bases short and J 3 bases short, with 13 bases between. The germline V gene has CDR1 SGHTA and CDR2 FQGTGA. The length of the CDR3 is 13 residues. The CDR3 coding sequence is TGTGCCAGCTCGATTACGGGGGACTATGGCTACACCTTC. Translation gives CASSITGDYGYTF. The whole variable domain, filled in from reference TRBV7-3 and TRBJ1-2, reads GAGVSQTPSNKVTEKGKYVELRCDPISGHTALYWYRQSLGQGPEFLIYFQGTGAADDSGLPNDRFFAVRPEGSVSTLKIQRTERGDSAVYLCASSITGDYGYTFGSGTRLTVV.

In DNA, the CDR3 is TGTGCCAGCAGCTTCAGACTAGCGGGGAACACCGGGGAGCTGTTTTTT. Amino acids: CASSFRLAGNTGELFF. The V gene is TRBV7-2, the J gene TRBJ2-2, with 10 bases identical to TRBD2. Germline CDR1 is SGHTA and CDR2 is FQGNSA. This CDR3 has 16 amino acids. J lost 1 base, V lost 3 bases, and 2 bases had no gene match.